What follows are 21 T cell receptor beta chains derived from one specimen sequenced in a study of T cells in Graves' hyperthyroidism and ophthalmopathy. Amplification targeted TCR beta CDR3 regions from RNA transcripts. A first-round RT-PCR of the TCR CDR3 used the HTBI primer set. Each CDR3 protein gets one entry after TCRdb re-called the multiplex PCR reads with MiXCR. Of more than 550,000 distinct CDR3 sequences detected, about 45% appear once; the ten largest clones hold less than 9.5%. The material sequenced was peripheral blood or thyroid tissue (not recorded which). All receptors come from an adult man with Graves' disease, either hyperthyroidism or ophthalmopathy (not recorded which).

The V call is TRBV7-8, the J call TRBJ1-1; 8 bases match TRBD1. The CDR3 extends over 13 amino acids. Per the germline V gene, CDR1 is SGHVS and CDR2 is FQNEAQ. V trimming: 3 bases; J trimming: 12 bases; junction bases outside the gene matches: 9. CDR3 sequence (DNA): TGTGCCAGCAGCTTGCGACAGGGGCTGGGTACTTTCTTT. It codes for CASSLRQGLGTFF.

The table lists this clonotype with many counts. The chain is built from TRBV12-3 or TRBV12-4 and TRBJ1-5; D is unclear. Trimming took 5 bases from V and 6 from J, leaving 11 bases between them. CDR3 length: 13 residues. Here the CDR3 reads CASSPSPGQPQHF. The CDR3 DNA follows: TGTGCCAGCAGTCCGTCGCCGGGTCAGCCCCAGCATTTT.

CDR3 DNA: TGTGCCAGCAGTTCCGGACAGGATGGAAACACCATATATTTT. This sequence encodes CASSSGQDGNTIYF. The chain uses TRBV6-5 and TRBJ1-3; 7 bases fit TRBD1. CDR1 is MNHEY, CDR2 SVGAGI, per germline. V lost 4 bases to trimming and J lost 3 bases; unmatched junction nucleotides: 3. The CDR3 is 14 amino acids.

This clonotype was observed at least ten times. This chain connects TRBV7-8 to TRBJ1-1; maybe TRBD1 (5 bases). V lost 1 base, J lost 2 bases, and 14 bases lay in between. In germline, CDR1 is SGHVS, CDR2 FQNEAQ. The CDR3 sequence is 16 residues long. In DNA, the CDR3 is TGTGCCAGCAGCTTAGTGGGACGTACAGGAAACACTGAAGCTTTCTTT. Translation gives CASSLVGRTGNTEAFF. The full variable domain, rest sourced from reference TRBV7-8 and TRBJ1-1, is GAGVSQSPRYKVAKRGQDVALRCDPISGHVSLFWYQQALGQGPEFLTYFQNEAQLDKSGLPSDRFFAERPEGSVSTLKIQRTQQEDSAVYLCASSLVGRTGNTEAFFGQGTRLTVV.

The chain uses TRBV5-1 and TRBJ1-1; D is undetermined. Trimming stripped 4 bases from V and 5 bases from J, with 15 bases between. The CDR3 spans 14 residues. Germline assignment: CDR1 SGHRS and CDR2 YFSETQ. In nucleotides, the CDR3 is TGCGCCAGCAGCCCCGCGACCCGAGAGACTGAAGCTTTCTTT. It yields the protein CASSPATRETEAFF.

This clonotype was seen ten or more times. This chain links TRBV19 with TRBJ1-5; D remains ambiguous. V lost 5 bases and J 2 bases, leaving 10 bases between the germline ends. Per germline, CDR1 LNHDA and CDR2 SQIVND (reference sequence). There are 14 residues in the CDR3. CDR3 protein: CASSLVSGNQPQHF. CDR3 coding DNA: TGTGCCAGTAGTCTTGTGTCGGGCAATCAGCCCCAGCATTTT. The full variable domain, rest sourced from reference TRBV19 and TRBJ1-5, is DGGITQSPKYLFRKEGQNVTLSCEQNLNHDAMYWYRQDPGQGLRLIYYSQIVNDFQKGDIAEGYSVSREKKESFPLTVTSAQKNPTAFYLCASSLVSGNQPQHFGDGTRLSIL.

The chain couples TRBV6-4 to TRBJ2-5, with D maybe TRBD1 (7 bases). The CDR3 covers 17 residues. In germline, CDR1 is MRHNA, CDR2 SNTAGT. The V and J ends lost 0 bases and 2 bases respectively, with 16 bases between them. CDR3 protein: CASSDSGGGGQQETQYF. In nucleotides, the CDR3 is TGTGCCAGCAGTGACTCTGGAGGGGGCGGGCAGCAAGAGACCCAGTACTTC.

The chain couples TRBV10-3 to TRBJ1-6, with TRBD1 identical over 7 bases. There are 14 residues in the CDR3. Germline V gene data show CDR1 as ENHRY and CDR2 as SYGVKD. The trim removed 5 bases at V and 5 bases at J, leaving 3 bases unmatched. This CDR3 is CAISQGVDNSPLHF. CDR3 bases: TGTGCCATCAGTCAGGGGGTGGATAATTCACCCCTCCACTTT.

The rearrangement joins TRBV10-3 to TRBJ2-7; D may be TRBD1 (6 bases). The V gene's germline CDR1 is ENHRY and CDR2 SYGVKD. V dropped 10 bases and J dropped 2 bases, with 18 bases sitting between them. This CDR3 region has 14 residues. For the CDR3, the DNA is TGTGCCAGCAGCTTGAGGGGGTTACCCTACGAGCAGTACTTC. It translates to CASSLRGLPYEQYF.

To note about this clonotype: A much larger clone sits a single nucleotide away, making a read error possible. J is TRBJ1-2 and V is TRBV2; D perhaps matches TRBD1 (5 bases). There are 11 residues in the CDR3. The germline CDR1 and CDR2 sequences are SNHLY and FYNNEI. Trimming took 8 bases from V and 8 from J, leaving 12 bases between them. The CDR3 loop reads CASGAGSGYTF. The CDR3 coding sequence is TGTGCCAGCGGTGCAGGGAGCGGCTACACCTTC.

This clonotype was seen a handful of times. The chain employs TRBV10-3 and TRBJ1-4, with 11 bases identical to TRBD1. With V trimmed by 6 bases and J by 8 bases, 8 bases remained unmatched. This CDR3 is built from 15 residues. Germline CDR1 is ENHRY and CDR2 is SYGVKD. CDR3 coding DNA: TGTGCCATCAGCGTGGACAGGGGGCAGGGAGAAAAACTGTTTTTT. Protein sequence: CAISVDRGQGEKLFF.

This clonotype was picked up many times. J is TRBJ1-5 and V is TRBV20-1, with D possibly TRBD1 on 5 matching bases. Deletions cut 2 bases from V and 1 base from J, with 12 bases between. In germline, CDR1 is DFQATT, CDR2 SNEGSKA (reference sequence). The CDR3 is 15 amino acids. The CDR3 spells CSARSGRVSNQPQHF. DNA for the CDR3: TGCAGTGCTAGATCAGGCAGGGTAAGCAATCAGCCCCAGCATTTT.

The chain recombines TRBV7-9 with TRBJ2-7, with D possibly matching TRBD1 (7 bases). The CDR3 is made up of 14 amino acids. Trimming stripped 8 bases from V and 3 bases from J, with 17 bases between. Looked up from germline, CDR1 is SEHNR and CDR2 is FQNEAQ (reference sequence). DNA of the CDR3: TGTGCCAGCGGGCGGGCCAGGGGGGACTACGAGCAGTACTTC. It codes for CASGRARGDYEQYF.

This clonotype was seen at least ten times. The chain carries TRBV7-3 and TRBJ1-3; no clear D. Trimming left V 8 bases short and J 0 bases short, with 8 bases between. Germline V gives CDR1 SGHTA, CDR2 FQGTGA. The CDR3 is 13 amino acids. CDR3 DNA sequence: TGTGCCAGCGCCCTGAGCTCTGGAAACACCATATATTTT. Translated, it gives CASALSSGNTIYF.

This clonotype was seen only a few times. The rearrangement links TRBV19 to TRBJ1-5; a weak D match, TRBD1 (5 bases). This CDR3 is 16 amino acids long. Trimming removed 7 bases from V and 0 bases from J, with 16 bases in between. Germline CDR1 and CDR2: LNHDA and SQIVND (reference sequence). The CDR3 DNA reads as TGTGCCAGTACTCCAGGGTGGGGGGATAGCAATCAGCCCCAGCATTTT. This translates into CASTPGWGDSNQPQHF.

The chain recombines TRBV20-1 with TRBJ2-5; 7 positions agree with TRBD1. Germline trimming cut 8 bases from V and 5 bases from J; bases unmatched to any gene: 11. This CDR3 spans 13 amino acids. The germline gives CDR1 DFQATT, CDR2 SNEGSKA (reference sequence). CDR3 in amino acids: CSYTDRDGETQYF. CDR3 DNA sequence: TGCAGTTACACCGACAGGGACGGGGAGACCCAGTACTTC.

This CDR3 is CASSSQTHHVPSSYEQYF. The CDR3 region has the DNA TGTGCCAGCAGCTCACAGACTCATCATGTACCGAGCTCCTACGAGCAGTACTTC. The chain couples TRBV7-2 to TRBJ2-7; D remains ambiguous. Trimming removed 4 bases at V and 0 bases at J, with 22 bases between. This CDR3 contains 18 residues. The germline CDR1 and CDR2 sequences are SGHTA and FQGNSA.

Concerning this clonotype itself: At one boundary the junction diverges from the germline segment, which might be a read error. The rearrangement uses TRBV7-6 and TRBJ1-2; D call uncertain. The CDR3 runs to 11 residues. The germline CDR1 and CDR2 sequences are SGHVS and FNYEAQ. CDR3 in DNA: TGTGCTAGCAGGCAGAGCTATGGCTACACCTTC. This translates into CASRQSYGYTF.

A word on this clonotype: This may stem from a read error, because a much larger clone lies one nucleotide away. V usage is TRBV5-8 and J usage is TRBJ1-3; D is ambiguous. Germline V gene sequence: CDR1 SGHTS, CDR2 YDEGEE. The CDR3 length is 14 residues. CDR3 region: CASSTTLERNTMYF. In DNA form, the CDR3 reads TGTGCCAGCAGCACGACCCTTGAACGAAACACCATGTATTTT.

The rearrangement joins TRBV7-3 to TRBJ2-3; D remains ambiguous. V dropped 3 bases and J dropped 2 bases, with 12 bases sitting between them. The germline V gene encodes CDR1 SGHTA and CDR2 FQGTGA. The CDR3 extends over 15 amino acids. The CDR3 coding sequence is TGTGCCAGCAGCTTCTCGATCTTCCCCACAGATACGCAGTATTTT. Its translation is CASSFSIFPTDTQYF.

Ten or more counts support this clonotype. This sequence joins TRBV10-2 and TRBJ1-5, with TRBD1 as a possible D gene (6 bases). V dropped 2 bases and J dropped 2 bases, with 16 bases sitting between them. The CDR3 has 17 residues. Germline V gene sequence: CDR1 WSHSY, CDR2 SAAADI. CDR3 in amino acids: CASSEDATGLGNQPQHF. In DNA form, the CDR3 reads TGCGCCAGCAGTGAGGATGCGACAGGCTTGGGCAATCAGCCCCAGCATTTT.